Presented here are 25 T cell receptor beta chains from one specimen sequenced in a study of blood T cell repertoires in COVID-19. This table comes from immunoSEQ multiplex PCR, and its TCRdb copy is limited to in-frame clones, with some not included. Of roughly 150,000 clones listed, more than 75% are singletons. Sequenced input: peripheral blood. These receptors came from a man between 18 and 29 years old with COVID-19, enrolled during active disease.

The gene calls are TRBV28 and TRBJ1-4, with D unresolved. V was shortened by 6 bases and J by 11 bases, with 13 bases between the two germline ends. In germline, CDR1 is MDHEN, CDR2 SYDVKM. The CDR3 totals 12 residues. The CDR3 bases are TGTGCCAGCAGCTTGGAGTATGGGAAACTGTTTTTT. Protein sequence: CASSLEYGKLFF.

J is TRBJ1-6 and V is TRBV6-1; no firm D call. The CDR3 contains 15 residues. Trimming took off 3 bases at V and 0 bases at J, with 6 bases between the two ends. Germline V gene data show CDR1 as MNHNS and CDR2 as SASEGT. The CDR3 spells CASSEGSSYNSPLHF. CDR3 coding DNA: TGTGCCAGCAGTGAGGGGAGCTCCTATAATTCACCCCTCCACTTT.

The chain is built from TRBV6-4 and TRBJ2-7; 8 positions match TRBD1. The CDR3 spans 14 residues. The germline V gene encodes CDR1 MRHNA and CDR2 SNTAGT. Trimming at V came to 6 bases and at J to 7 bases, leaving 11 bases not matched to a gene. Here the CDR3 reads CASSQQGGAGEQYF. The CDR3 DNA sequence: TGTGCCAGCAGCCAACAGGGGGGAGCAGGGGAGCAGTACTTC.

The V call is TRBV19, the J call TRBJ1-6, with 8 bases lining up with TRBD1. The CDR3 runs to 15 residues. Germline trimming cut 7 bases from V and 6 bases from J; bases unmatched to any gene: 8. CDR1 LNHDA and CDR2 SQIVND come from the germline V gene (reference sequence). CDR3 DNA sequence: TGTGCCAGTACCCCCGGGACAGGTGGTAATTCACCCCTCCACTTT. Translation: CASTPGTGGNSPLHF.

The chain has TRBV15 and TRBJ2-2, with D possibly TRBD2 on 6 matching bases. The CDR3 runs 15 residues. Germline CDR1 LNHNV, CDR2 YYDKDF (reference sequence). The V end lost 0 bases, the J end lost 7 bases, and 12 bases lay between the germline ends. DNA for the CDR3: TGTGCCACCAGCAGAGAGGGTGCGGGAAACGGGGAGCTGTTTTTT. Translated, it gives CATSREGAGNGELFF.

This chain uses TRBV11-2 with TRBJ1-1, with TRBD1 matching over 8 bases. The CDR3 loop spans 16 amino acids. The trim removed 2 bases at V and 1 base at J, leaving 6 bases unmatched. Per the germline V gene, CDR1 is SGHAT and CDR2 is FQNNGV. The CDR3 loop is CASSLSRGLGNTEAFF. In nucleotides, the CDR3 is TGTGCCAGCAGCTTAAGCAGGGGGCTTGGGAACACTGAAGCTTTCTTT.

J is TRBJ2-7 and V is TRBV19, with TRBD1 identical over 9 bases. Germline CDR1 and CDR2: LNHDA and SQIVND (reference sequence). This CDR3 has 15 residues. J was trimmed by 4 bases and V by 7 bases; bases with no gene match: 11. The CDR3: CASTPSGQGRYEQYF. The CDR3 DNA is TGTGCCAGTACCCCATCGGGACAGGGAAGGTACGAGCAGTACTTC.

A word on this clone: At one end the junction does not follow the germline gene, possibly because of a read error. This chain connects TRBV13 to TRBJ1-2; D is possibly TRBD1 (5 bases). The CDR3 length is 14 residues. Germline CDR1 is PRHDT and CDR2 is FYEKMQ (reference sequence). The CDR3 loop is CASSLGTDEAGYTF. The CDR3 DNA sequence: TGTGCCAGCAGCCTAGGGACCGACGAGGCTGGCTACACCTTC.

This clone was observed a few times. The chain is built from TRBV5-8 and TRBJ2-1; 7 bases align to TRBD1. The V gene end was trimmed by 0 bases and the J gene end by 9 bases; junction bases not matched to a gene: 9. CDR1 and CDR2 from the germline V gene are SGHTS and YDEGEE. This CDR3 has 15 amino acids. CDR3 bases: TGTGCCAGCAGCTTGGAGGGACAGCCTTCCGGTGAGCAGTTCTTC. Its translation is CASSLEGQPSGEQFF.

The chain is built from TRBV6-5 and TRBJ1-1, with D possibly TRBD1 on 5 matching bases. Trimming took 6 bases from V and 5 from J, leaving 16 bases between them. Germline assignment: CDR1 MNHEY and CDR2 SVGAGI. The CDR3 runs to 14 residues. CDR3 DNA: TGTGCCAGCAGCAGACAGCTTACTAATACTGAAGCTTTCTTT. Its translation is CASSRQLTNTEAFF.

This clone was picked up one time. CDR3 amino acids: CASSWGQDFSYEQYF. For the CDR3, the DNA is TGCGCCAGCAGCTGGGGACAGGACTTCTCCTACGAGCAGTACTTC. V usage is TRBV5-1 and J usage is TRBJ2-7; TRBD1 aligns across 8 bases. This CDR3 region has 15 residues. From germline, CDR1 is SGHRS and CDR2 YFSETQ. V was clipped by 3 bases and J by 0 bases; unmatched bases: 5.

The V call is TRBV11-2, the J call TRBJ1-3, with D possibly TRBD1 on 6 matching bases. V was cut by 4 bases and J by 3 bases, with 10 bases left in between. CDR3 length: 14 residues. Germline CDR1 and CDR2: SGHAT and FQNNGV. The CDR3 DNA sequence: TGTGCCAGCAGCTCCACAGGGATTGGAAACACCATATATTTT. Amino acid sequence: CASSSTGIGNTIYF.

This chain uses TRBV5-5 with TRBJ1-2; 10 bases match TRBD1. V shed 2 bases and J 3 bases; nucleotides not matched to a gene: 4. Germline CDR1 and CDR2: SGHKS and YYEKEE (reference sequence). The length of the CDR3 is 15 residues. The CDR3 nucleotides are TGTGCCAGCAGCTTCGACAGGGGGCATGACTATGGCTACACCTTC. As protein: CASSFDRGHDYGYTF.

V is TRBV7-8 and J is TRBJ1-6; D is possibly TRBD1 (5 bases). V was trimmed by 0 bases and J by 8 bases, leaving 11 bases between them. The CDR3 loop spans 15 amino acids. The germline CDR1 and CDR2 sequences are SGHVS and FQNEAQ. The CDR3 region is CASSLAGVRDSPLHF. DNA of the CDR3: TGTGCCAGCAGCTTAGCAGGGGTCCGAGATTCACCCCTCCACTTT.

This chain uses TRBV5-1 with TRBJ2-1; 10 nucleotides line up with TRBD2. Germline trimming cut 3 bases from V and 9 bases from J; bases unmatched to any gene: 9. CDR1 is SGHRS and CDR2 is YFSETQ in the germline V gene. There are 15 residues in the CDR3. The CDR3 nucleotides are TGCGCCAGCAGCTGGGGACTAGCGATTTCTTCTGAGCAGTTCTTC. Translated, it gives CASSWGLAISSEQFF.

CDR3 bases: TGTGCCTGGGCCGGAGGGGGCAAAGCCGGGGAGCTGTTTTTT. This codes for CAWAGGGKAGELFF. The chain employs TRBV7-9 and TRBJ2-2, with D perhaps matching TRBD1 (7 bases). The length of the CDR3 is 14 residues. Trimming removed 11 bases from V and 6 bases from J, with 19 bases in between. The V gene's germline CDR1 is SEHNR and CDR2 FQNEAQ (reference sequence).

This clone was detected only once. The chain links TRBV30 to TRBJ2-7, with D possibly being TRBD2 (6 bases). V lost 3 bases and J 7 bases, leaving 16 bases between the germline ends. The CDR3 covers 13 residues. Germline CDR1 reads GTSNPN; CDR2 reads SVGIG (reference sequence). The CDR3 DNA is TGTGCCTGGAGCGTGGGAGGCTTCAATGAGCAGTACTTC. Protein product: CAWSVGGFNEQYF.

This clone was seen once. This rearrangement joins TRBV6-2 or TRBV6-3 to TRBJ1-5; no clear D gene. The germline gives CDR1 MNHEY, CDR2 SVGEGT. The CDR3 runs to 15 residues. V lost 0 bases, J lost 1 base, and 7 bases lay in between. The CDR3 protein is CASSYSIRSNQPQHF. CDR3 sequence (DNA): TGTGCCAGCAGTTACTCGATACGGAGCAATCAGCCCCAGCATTTT.

This clone has more than one count but fewer than ten. This CDR3 reads CASSFPSGSRSSYNEQFF. Written as DNA, the CDR3 is TGTGCCAGCAGCTTCCCTAGCGGGAGCCGCAGTTCCTACAATGAGCAGTTCTTC. The chain carries TRBV5-6 and TRBJ2-1; 10 nucleotides line up with TRBD2. With V trimmed by 2 bases and J by 1 base, 9 bases remained unmatched. CDR3 length: 18 amino acids. Germline CDR1 SGHDT, CDR2 YYEEEE.

The chain combines TRBV5-6 with TRBJ2-5; weak D call: TRBD1 (5 bases). V shed 2 bases and J shed 4 bases, with 9 bases lying between them. The V gene's germline CDR1 is SGHDT and CDR2 YYEEEE. The CDR3 covers 13 residues. This CDR3 reads CASSFGQGETQYF. The DNA for the CDR3 is TGTGCCAGCAGCTTTGGGCAGGGAGAGACCCAGTACTTC.

The chain joins TRBV27 to TRBJ1-5; the D gene is possibly TRBD1 (5 bases). Germline CDR1 reads MNHEY; CDR2 reads SMNVEV (reference sequence). The CDR3 loop spans 17 amino acids. V was pared by 6 bases and J by 2 bases, with 20 bases between. CDR3 amino acids: CASSPRGVGWRNQPQHF. In DNA, the CDR3 is TGTGCCAGCAGCCCACGGGGGGTAGGTTGGCGCAATCAGCCCCAGCATTTT.

The CDR3 sequence: CASSEGTAGNQPQHF. Written as DNA, the CDR3 is TGTGCCAGCAGCGAAGGGACAGCAGGCAATCAGCCCCAGCATTTT. The gene calls are TRBV6-6 and TRBJ1-5; 7 bases agree with TRBD1. The CDR3 has 15 amino acids. The V gene end was trimmed by 6 bases and the J gene end by 2 bases; junction bases not matched to a gene: 7. The germline gives CDR1 MNHNY, CDR2 SVGAGI (reference sequence).

This chain uses TRBV7-2 with TRBJ1-6; a weak D match, TRBD1 (6 bases). The CDR3 runs to 16 residues. Trimming cost V 0 bases and J 7 bases, with 13 bases left between them. CDR1 is SGHTA and CDR2 is FQGNSA in the germline V gene. The CDR3 region is CASSLALGASNSPLHF. CDR3 DNA: TGTGCCAGCAGCTTAGCGTTGGGGGCCTCGAATTCACCCCTCCACTTT.

The chain uses TRBV3-1 (or the pseudogene TRBV3-2) and TRBJ1-1, with D perhaps matching TRBD1 (5 bases). The germline gives CDR1 LGHDT, CDR2 YNNKEL (reference sequence). Trimming shortened V by 0 bases and J by 0 bases, and 11 bases separated the two germline ends. The CDR3 has 16 amino acids. The CDR3 reads CASSQDRDWMNTEAFF. The DNA for the CDR3 is TGTGCCAGCAGCCAAGATAGGGACTGGATGAACACTGAAGCTTTCTTT.

The chain couples TRBV11-2 to TRBJ2-1; D is possibly TRBD1 (7 bases). The length of the CDR3 is 13 residues. The V end was cut by 5 bases, the J end by 8 bases, with 13 bases between. The germline V gene has CDR1 SGHAT and CDR2 FQNNGV. CDR3 nucleotides: TGTGCCAGCAGCCTCGACAGGGAGGATGAGCAGTTCTTC. Its translation: CASSLDREDEQFF.